The 27 T cell receptor beta chains below come from one sample, sequenced in a study of blood T cell repertoires in COVID-19. The protocol was immunoSEQ multiplex PCR, while the TCRdb copy is restricted to in-frame clones and leaves out a portion. The sample holds around 380,000 clones, around 87% seen once. Sequencing was done on a sample of PBMCs or T cells enriched from blood (not recorded which). The receptors were gathered from a man under 40 who had recovered from COVID-19.

A word on this clone: Other DNA sequences within the sample encode an identical CDR3. The chain recombines TRBV7-9 with TRBJ2-7, with TRBD1 identical over 10 bases. CDR1 and CDR2 (germline): SEHNR, FQNEAQ (reference sequence). V shed 1 base, J shed 7 bases, and the junction held 4 bases outside the gene matches. This CDR3 spans 14 amino acids. CDR3 residues: CASSLGQGAGEQYF. DNA of the CDR3: TGTGCCAGCAGCTTAGGACAGGGGGCCGGGGAGCAGTACTTC.

This chain links TRBV2 with TRBJ1-2, with D hard to call. CDR3 size: 13 residues. Trimming pared 3 bases from V and 4 bases from J, leaving 9 bases between. Germline V gives CDR1 SNHLY, CDR2 FYNNEI. CDR3 sequence (DNA): TGTGCCAGCAGTGACGAGGTTTTCTATGGCTACACCTTC. Protein product: CASSDEVFYGYTF.

This clone was counted only a few times. The chain has TRBV12-3 or TRBV12-4 and TRBJ1-5; a possible D gene is TRBD1 (6 bases). V lost 8 bases to trimming and J lost 6 bases, with 14 bases between them. There are 13 residues in the CDR3. CDR3 sequence reads: CASSNREGQPQHF. CDR3 nucleotides: TGTGCCAGCTCCAACAGGGAAGGTCAGCCCCAGCATTTT.

This clone is a singleton in its sample. This rearrangement joins TRBV4-1 to TRBJ1-2; a possible D gene is TRBD1 (5 bases). Germline V gene data show CDR1 as MGHRA and CDR2 as YSYEKL. The CDR3 runs 18 residues. The ends were cut back, 1 base at V and 7 bases at J, with 25 bases in the middle. CDR3 coding DNA: TGCGCCAGCAGCCAAGGGGTCTTTCCAGGCTCCCCCACAGGTGGCTACACCTTC. This translates into CASSQGVFPGSPTGGYTF.

This chain links TRBV18 with TRBJ1-2; TRBD1 agrees at 12 bases. The CDR3 extends over 16 amino acids. Trimming cost V 4 bases and J 3 bases; bases outside gene matches: 6. Germline loops: CDR1 KGHSH, CDR2 LQKENI. CDR3 coding DNA: TGTGCCAGCTCACTTACCGGGACAGGGGGCGACTATGGCTACACCTTC. Translated, it gives CASSLTGTGGDYGYTF.

The chain couples TRBV11-2 to TRBJ2-1; perhaps TRBD2 as D (6 bases). Trimming shortened V by 2 bases and J by 7 bases, and 12 bases separated the two germline ends. This CDR3 region has 14 residues. Germline V gives CDR1 SGHAT, CDR2 FQNNGV. The CDR3, as DNA: TGTGCCAGCAGCTTAAGTTTTGGGAGGAATGAGCAGTTCTTC. Translating gives CASSLSFGRNEQFF.

V and J are TRBV7-2 and TRBJ2-2, with D unclear. CDR1 is SGHTA, CDR2 FQGNSA, per germline. The V and J ends lost 0 bases and 2 bases respectively, with 4 bases between them. The CDR3 consists of 14 residues. CDR3: CASSLAGNTGELFF. CDR3 in DNA: TGTGCCAGCAGCTTAGCGGGCAACACCGGGGAGCTGTTTTTT.

J is TRBJ2-7 and V is TRBV4-1; 8 bases are shared with TRBD1. The germline gives CDR1 MGHRA, CDR2 YSYEKL. The CDR3 is made up of 17 amino acids. After removal of 0 bases from V and 6 bases from J, the junction contained 13 bases not matched to a gene. CDR3 DNA: TGCGCCAGCAGCCAAGAGCAACTCCTAAGGACAGGGAGCGAGCAGTACTTC. Translating gives CASSQEQLLRTGSEQYF.

V is TRBV19 and J is TRBJ2-3; 14 nucleotides line up with TRBD2. The CDR3 is 16 amino acids. CDR1 is LNHDA and CDR2 is SQIVND in the germline V gene (reference sequence). J was trimmed by 1 base and V by 10 bases; bases with no gene match: 7. The CDR3 DNA is TGTGCCACCGGGACTAGCGGGGGCCGGGGCACAGATACGCAGTATTTT. Translation: CATGTSGGRGTDTQYF.

This chain uses TRBV6-5 with TRBJ1-2; D perhaps matches TRBD1 (5 bases). Germline assignment: CDR1 MNHEY and CDR2 SVGAGI. This CDR3 contains 13 residues. The V gene lost 6 bases and the J gene lost 9 bases, with 17 bases spanning the gap. The CDR3 DNA reads as TGTGCCAGCAGAAGCGGGACGGACGGACGCTACACCTTC. It codes for CASRSGTDGRYTF.

The rearrangement uses TRBV27 and TRBJ2-3; tentatively, D is TRBD1 (6 bases). Germline V gives CDR1 MNHEY, CDR2 SMNVEV (reference sequence). This CDR3 spans 17 amino acids. Trimming cost V 6 bases and J 2 bases, with 21 bases left between them. The CDR3 reads CASSSTGGSLLTDTQYF. The CDR3 DNA sequence: TGTGCCAGCAGCTCGACTGGGGGCTCCCTACTCACAGATACGCAGTATTTT.

As DNA, the CDR3 is TGTGCCAGTAGTGAATCCACCACCAGAAACACTGAAGCTTTCTTT. This codes for CASSESTTRNTEAFF. V gene TRBV19 combines with J gene TRBJ1-1; D gene unclear. Per germline, CDR1 LNHDA and CDR2 SQIVND (reference sequence). The CDR3 has 15 amino acids. V gave up 5 bases and J gave up 2 bases, with 15 bases separating them. Using reference TRBV19 and TRBJ1-1 for the parts outside the CDR3, the full variable domain is DGGITQSPKYLFRKEGQNVTLSCEQNLNHDAMYWYRQDPGQGLRLIYYSQIVNDFQKGDIAEGYSVSREKKESFPLTVTSAQKNPTAFYLCASSESTTRNTEAFFGQGTRLTVV.

The chain joins TRBV6-5 to TRBJ2-7, with TRBD1 as a possible D gene (5 bases). CDR3 length equals 14 residues. Germline lookup yields CDR1 MNHEY and CDR2 SVGAGI. V lost 0 bases and J 3 bases, leaving 9 bases between the germline ends. CDR3 protein: CASSYSQGIYEQYF. The CDR3 bases are TGTGCCAGCAGTTACTCTCAGGGAATCTACGAGCAGTACTTC.

This clone was seen a single time. This chain connects TRBV6-2 or TRBV6-3 to TRBJ1-2; D is unresolved. CDR3 length equals 14 residues. Looked up from germline, CDR1 is MNHEY and CDR2 is SVGEGT. Trimming removed 0 bases from V and 0 bases from J, with 5 bases in between. The CDR3 loop reads CASSYSTTNYGYTF. CDR3 DNA: TGTGCCAGCAGTTACTCAACTACTAACTATGGCTACACCTTC.

This clone came up once. The genes are TRBV10-2 and TRBJ2-1, with a possible D match to TRBD2 (5 bases). This CDR3 spans 15 amino acids. CDR1 is WSHSY and CDR2 is SAAADI in the germline V gene. Between the trimmed V and J ends, which lost 0 bases and 2 bases, there was a span of 8 bases. The CDR3 reads CASSESSTTYNEQFF. CDR3 nucleotides: TGCGCCAGCAGTGAGTCGTCGACTACCTACAATGAGCAGTTCTTC.

This clone was counted a few times. The chain joins TRBV9 to TRBJ2-7; no clear D gene. The CDR3 totals 15 residues. V shed 0 bases and J shed 2 bases, with 12 bases lying between them. Germline V gene data show CDR1 as SGDLS and CDR2 as YYNGEE. This CDR3 reads CASSVGSGPTYEQYF. The DNA for the CDR3 is TGTGCCAGCAGCGTAGGGTCAGGTCCCACCTACGAGCAGTACTTC.

This sequence joins TRBV7-9 and TRBJ2-2; D uncertain. From germline, CDR1 is SEHNR and CDR2 FQNEAQ (reference sequence). CDR3 size: 15 residues. The ends were cut back, 2 bases at V and 0 bases at J, with 7 bases in the middle. As DNA, the CDR3 is TGTGCCAGCAGCTTAATTGTTACGAACACCGGGGAGCTGTTTTTT. Amino acids: CASSLIVTNTGELFF.

The genes are TRBV7-8 and TRBJ2-5; possibly TRBD2 for D (6 bases). Trimming took 2 bases from V and 1 from J, leaving 11 bases between them. This CDR3 comprises 15 residues. CDR1 SGHVS and CDR2 FQNEAQ come from the germline V gene. This CDR3 reads CASSLSPGVQETQYF. CDR3 DNA: TGTGCCAGCAGCTTAAGCCCGGGGGTCCAAGAGACCCAGTACTTC.

The chain couples TRBV4-1 to TRBJ1-6; D uncertain. Looked up from germline, CDR1 is MGHRA and CDR2 is YSYEKL. The CDR3 sequence is 12 residues long. Trimming took off 4 bases at V and 8 bases at J, with 6 bases between the two ends. The CDR3 sequence is CASSLGDSPLHF. The DNA for the CDR3 is TGCGCCAGCAGCCTCGGGGATTCACCCCTCCACTTT.

The chain uses TRBV7-9 and TRBJ2-7; 9 bases agree with TRBD1. The CDR3 extends over 17 amino acids. The germline V gene encodes CDR1 SEHNR and CDR2 FQNEAQ (reference sequence). V was pared by 3 bases and J by 3 bases, with 12 bases of the junction left unmatched. DNA for the CDR3: TGTGCCAGCAGCTTTCCCGGACAGGGGTCTCTATACTACGAGCAGTACTTC. This codes for CASSFPGQGSLYYEQYF. The full variable domain, in which reference TRBV7-9 and TRBJ2-7 provide the parts outside the CDR3, is DTGVSQNPRHKITKRGQNVTFRCDPISEHNRLYWYRQTLGQGPEFLTYFQNEAQLEKSRLLSDRFSAERPKGSFSTLEIQRTEQGDSAMYLCASSFPGQGSLYYEQYFGPGTRLTVT.

This clone was seen just once. The rearrangement links TRBV6-5 to TRBJ1-2, with 9 nucleotides matching TRBD1. This CDR3 region has 15 residues. Per the germline V gene, CDR1 is MNHEY and CDR2 is SVGAGI. V dropped 4 bases and J dropped 8; count of bases not matched to a gene: 11. DNA for the CDR3: TGTGCCAGCAGTTCCCTCACACAGGGGGCAGGAGGCTACACCTTC. This translates into CASSSLTQGAGGYTF.

The V gene is TRBV5-1, the J gene TRBJ2-3, with TRBD1 matching 8 bases. Germline V lookup: CDR1 SGHRS, CDR2 YFSETQ. V was clipped by 6 bases and J by 4 bases; unmatched bases: 10. The CDR3 sequence is 15 residues long. The chain's CDR3 is CASTETGALADTQYF. CDR3 nucleotide sequence: TGCGCCAGCACCGAGACAGGGGCCTTGGCAGATACGCAGTATTTT.

The chain carries TRBV4-1 and TRBJ2-3, with TRBD1 matching 8 bases. The ends lost 3 bases at V and 4 bases at J; junction bases unmatched: 0. There are 13 residues in the CDR3. The germline gives CDR1 MGHRA, CDR2 YSYEKL. CDR3 sequence (DNA): TGCGCCAGCAGCCAGACAGGGGCAGATACGCAGTATTTT. Its protein is CASSQTGADTQYF.

This clone was seen just once. The chain is built from TRBV18 and TRBJ1-5; 7 positions agree with TRBD1. Germline assignment: CDR1 KGHSH and CDR2 LQKENI. V lost 6 bases and J lost 0; bases outside the gene matches: 14. The length of the CDR3 is 18 residues. The CDR3 loop reads CASSQSSGQQGSNQPQHF. The CDR3 DNA sequence: TGTGCCAGCTCCCAATCTTCGGGACAGCAGGGTAGCAATCAGCCCCAGCATTTT.

This chain joins TRBV2 and TRBJ2-7, with D maybe TRBD1 (5 bases). The germline V gene has CDR1 SNHLY and CDR2 FYNNEI. This CDR3 has 13 residues. Trimming took off 7 bases at V and 1 base at J, with 11 bases between the two ends. The CDR3 region has the DNA TGTGCCAGCACCTCCGACAGATCCTACGAGCAGTACTTC. Protein sequence: CASTSDRSYEQYF.

In nucleotides, the CDR3 is TGTGCCAGCTCACCGGGCCCTCGCTACGAGCAGTACTTC. This codes for CASSPGPRYEQYF. This sequence joins TRBV18 and TRBJ2-7; D unclear. Germline V CDR1 and CDR2: KGHSH, LQKENI. The length of the CDR3 is 13 residues. Trimming removed 3 bases from V and 3 bases from J, with 9 bases in between.

The rearrangement joins TRBV19 to TRBJ1-6; D unresolved. The CDR3 totals 13 residues. The V gene lost 5 bases and the J gene lost 4 bases, with 6 bases spanning the gap. Germline CDR1 is LNHDA and CDR2 is SQIVND (reference sequence). In nucleotides, the CDR3 is TGTGCCAGTAGTGGGCCATATAATTCACCCCTCCACTTT. Its translation: CASSGPYNSPLHF.